This T cell receptor (beta chain) was retrieved from a study of blood T cell repertoires in COVID-19 (dated by TCRdb to 2018 to 2020). Some background on the complete study: The collaborator samples originated in the United States, Italy and Spain and spanned the acute and convalescent phases of COVID-19. Where available, HLA class I and class II types were taken from metadata supplied by the sample provider and were not determined by assay-based typing. Sample metadata almost always included a de-identified subject ID, COVID-19 status, age in years and sex. Samples came from the ongoing ImmuneRACE study (first 160 participants) plus 1,254 subjects from 6 global collaborators. A freely available public database, intended as a resource for researchers studying the immune response to SARS-CoV-2, is where the repertoires were released. Deeply sampled blood TCRbeta repertoires from subjects exposed to, actively infected with, or recovered from COVID-19 were included in the dataset. The material from the prospective study consisted of cDNA or gDNA derived from T cells, B-cell-depleted T cells, or PBMCs.

CDR1 and CDR2 (WNHNN, SYGVQD) derive from the germline V gene (reference sequence). The germline ends are 11 bases apart after V is trimmed by 3 bases and J by 5 bases. The CDR3 numbers 14 residues from cysteine through phenylalanine. Only the CDR3 part of the read is kept: 42 bases, read in frame from the first base. Overall study results and their limits: How much clinical and demographic metadata was included differed by source and by participant, and the metadata was provided uncurated.

Whole blood was collected in K2EDTA tubes by collaborating institutions according to the institutions' own protocols. Collaborator samples were shipped for TCRbeta analysis as frozen whole blood, isolated PBMCs, or DNA extracted from either sample type. Regarding this clone: Its antigen specificity is not known. Within one base of it there is no much larger clone, and no base qualities were kept.

TCRbeta CDR3 regions were amplified from genomic DNA using the immunoSEQ Assay, a bias-controlled multiplex PCR. Per the authors' processing: Nucleated cell counts per sample were estimated from amplification of reference gene primers within the assay. To quantify the absolute abundance of each unique TCRbeta CDR3 rearrangement, sequence reads were collapsed and filtered. For each sample, productive Simpson clonality was calculated as the square root of Simpson's diversity index over productive rearrangements. TCRdb holds this immuneACCESS table with in-frame rearrangements only. Some clones are missing; in checked studies, unresolved V genes explain under half, and the rest has no known cause. V, J and clone size were drawn from that table, and D and trimming were deduced from the DNA. In all, the sample holds around 180,000 clones, and 88% of those were seen once. The ten largest clones represent 3.5% to 4.5% of the sample.

The source material was peripheral blood. The V gene is TRBV10-1 and the J gene is TRBJ2-1; TRBD2 is a possible D gene, resting on 5 matching bases. The receptor was derived from a human donor in a cohort sampled during active COVID-19. The DNA reads as follows: TGCGCCAGCAGTGAACCTGGGAGACACAATGAGCAGTTCTTC. Its protein product is CASSEPGRHNEQFF.